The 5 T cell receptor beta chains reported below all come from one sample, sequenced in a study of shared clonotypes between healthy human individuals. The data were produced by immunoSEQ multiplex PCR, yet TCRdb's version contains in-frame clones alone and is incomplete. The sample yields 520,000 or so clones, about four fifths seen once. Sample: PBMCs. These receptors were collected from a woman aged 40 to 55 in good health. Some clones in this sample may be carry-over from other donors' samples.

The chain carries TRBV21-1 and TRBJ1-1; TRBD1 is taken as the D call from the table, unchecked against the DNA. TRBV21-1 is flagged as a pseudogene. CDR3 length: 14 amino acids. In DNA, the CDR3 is TGTGCCAGCAGCAAAGGGACAGGTGGCACTGAAGCTTTCTTT. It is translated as CASSKGTGGTEAFF.

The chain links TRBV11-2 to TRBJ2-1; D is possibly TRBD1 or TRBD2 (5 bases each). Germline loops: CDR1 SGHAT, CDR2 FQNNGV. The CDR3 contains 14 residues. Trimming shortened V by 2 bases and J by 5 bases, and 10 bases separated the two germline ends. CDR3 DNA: TGTGCCAGCAGCTTACCGGGACGACACAATGAGCAGTTCTTC. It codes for CASSLPGRHNEQFF.

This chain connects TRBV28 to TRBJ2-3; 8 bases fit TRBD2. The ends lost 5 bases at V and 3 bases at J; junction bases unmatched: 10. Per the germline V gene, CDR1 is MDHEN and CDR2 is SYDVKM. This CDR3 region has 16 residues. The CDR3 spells CASSATGRATTDTQYF. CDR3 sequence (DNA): TGTGCCAGCAGTGCGACCGGGAGGGCGACAACAGATACGCAGTATTTT. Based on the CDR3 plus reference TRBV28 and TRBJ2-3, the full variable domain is DVKVTQSSRYLVKRTGEKVFLECVQDMDHENMFWYRQDPGLGLRLIYFSYDVKMKEKGDIPEGYSVSREKKERFSLILESASTNQTSMYLCASSATGRATTDTQYFGPGTRLTVL.

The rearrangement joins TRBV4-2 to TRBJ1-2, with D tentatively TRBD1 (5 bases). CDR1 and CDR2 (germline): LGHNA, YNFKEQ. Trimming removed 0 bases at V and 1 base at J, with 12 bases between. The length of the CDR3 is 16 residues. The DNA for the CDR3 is TGTGCCAGCAGCCAAGATAGGGGCAGCTATAACTATGGCTACACCTTC. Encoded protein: CASSQDRGSYNYGYTF.

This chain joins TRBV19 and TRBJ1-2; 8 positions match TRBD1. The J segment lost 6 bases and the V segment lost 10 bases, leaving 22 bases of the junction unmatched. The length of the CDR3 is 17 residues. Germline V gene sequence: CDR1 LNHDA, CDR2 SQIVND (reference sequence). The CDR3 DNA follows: TGTGCCACCTCTCAAGGACCTACGCAGGGGGCGATTGATGGCTACACCTTC. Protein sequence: CATSQGPTQGAIDGYTF.